Presented here are 17 T cell receptor beta chains from one specimen sequenced in a study of shared clonotypes between healthy human individuals. The assay was immunoSEQ multiplex PCR, and TCRdb's table has in-frame clones only and misses some. This sample carries roughly 2 million clones, about 95% of them seen once, and the ten largest clones take 0.9% to 1.3%. Cells designated naive CD8 were CD45RO-negative and were positively selected for CCR7, with terminally differentiated effector memory CD45RA+ cells excluded. The sample consisted of naive CD8+ T cells sorted from blood. Source of these receptors: a man aged 18 to 30 in good health.

The chain has TRBV13 and TRBJ2-3; TRBD2 matches 11 bases. V gave up 1 base and J gave up 2 bases; unmatched junction bases: 2. CDR1 PRHDT and CDR2 FYEKMQ come from the germline V gene (reference sequence). This CDR3 is 16 amino acids long. This chain's CDR3 is CASSLASGGTTDTQYF. CDR3 in DNA: TGTGCCAGCAGCTTAGCTAGCGGGGGGACCACAGATACGCAGTATTTT.

The chain couples TRBV11-2 to TRBJ2-7; possible D gene TRBD1, 5 bases. The CDR3 spans 15 residues. Trimming pared 4 bases from V and 1 base from J, leaving 14 bases between. Germline CDR1 SGHAT, CDR2 FQNNGV. The CDR3 region has the DNA TGTGCCAGCAGCTCCGAGCTACAGGTTTCCTACGAGCAGTACTTC. It yields the protein CASSSELQVSYEQYF.

This clone was recorded once. The V and J genes are TRBV10-1 and TRBJ1-5, with D perhaps matching TRBD1 (5 bases). This CDR3 spans 14 amino acids. Trimming pared 9 bases from V and 3 bases from J, leaving 15 bases between. Germline lookup yields CDR1 WNHNN and CDR2 SYGVQD (reference sequence). CDR3: CASTGRRFNQPQHF. The CDR3, as DNA: TGCGCCAGTACGGGACGCAGGTTCAATCAGCCCCAGCATTTT.

J is TRBJ1-4 and V is TRBV6-5, with 7 bases fitting TRBD1. The CDR3 covers 13 residues. J gave up 7 bases and V 7 bases, and 6 bases lay outside the gene matches. Germline assignment: CDR1 MNHEY and CDR2 SVGAGI. CDR3: CASTQGEGEKLFF. The CDR3 coding sequence is TGTGCCAGCACCCAGGGGGAAGGTGAAAAACTGTTTTTT.

Details on this clone: Other DNA sequences from this sample encode an identical CDR3 as well. The CDR3 reads CASSYGSAGELFF. CDR3 nucleotides: TGTGCCAGCAGTTACGGGTCCGCTGGGGAGCTGTTTTTT. V is TRBV6-5 and J is TRBJ2-2; D gene ambiguous. CDR3 length: 13 amino acids. Germline-derived CDR1 and CDR2 are MNHEY and SVGAGI. Deletions cut 2 bases from V and 8 bases from J, with 9 bases between.

The chain combines TRBV27 with TRBJ1-5, with D perhaps matching TRBD1 (5 bases). Trimming cost V 5 bases and J 3 bases, with 14 bases left between them. Germline V gene data show CDR1 as MNHEY and CDR2 as SMNVEV (reference sequence). The CDR3 spans 15 residues. Written as DNA, the CDR3 is TGTGCCAGCAGTCACCTGGGGGGGTTCAATCAGCCCCAGCATTTT. The encoded protein is CASSHLGGFNQPQHF.

The chain combines TRBV11-2 with TRBJ2-1; D not certain. V was shortened by 1 base and J by 8 bases, with 6 bases between the two germline ends. CDR1 and CDR2 (germline): SGHAT, FQNNGV. This CDR3 contains 12 residues. The CDR3 region is CASSLAGHEQFF. For the CDR3, the DNA is TGTGCCAGCAGCTTAGCAGGTCATGAGCAGTTCTTC.

The sample holds a few counts of this clone. Other DNA sequences from this sample encode an identical CDR3 as well. The rearrangement uses TRBV9 and TRBJ2-7, with D possibly TRBD1 on 5 matching bases. CDR3 length: 14 residues. V was shortened by 0 bases and J by 2 bases, with 9 bases between the two germline ends. CDR1 SGDLS and CDR2 YYNGEE come from the germline V gene. In DNA, the CDR3 is TGTGCCAGCAGCGTAGGGGGCAGTACCTACGAGCAGTACTTC. Encoded protein: CASSVGGSTYEQYF.

CDR3: CASSQGPDGFESSYNSPLHF. As DNA, the CDR3 is TGTGCCAGCAGCCAAGGCCCCGACGGTTTCGAGAGCTCCTATAATTCACCCCTCCACTTT. V and J are TRBV14 and TRBJ1-6; D ambiguous. The CDR3 has 20 amino acids. Trimming removed 1 base from V and 0 bases from J, with 19 bases in between. Germline CDR1 is SGHDN and CDR2 is FVKESK.

This clone showed up just a few times. V and J are TRBV19 and TRBJ2-7, with a weak D call TRBD2 (6 bases). Trimming took 3 bases from V and 0 from J, leaving 9 bases between them. CDR1 and CDR2 from the germline V gene are LNHDA and SQIVND (reference sequence). This CDR3 is 14 amino acids long. The CDR3 reads CASSIRLVSYEQYF. DNA for the CDR3: TGTGCCAGTAGTATTCGACTAGTCTCCTACGAGCAGTACTTC.

The gene calls are TRBV27 and TRBJ1-4, with TRBD1 identical over 10 bases. Germline V gene sequence: CDR1 MNHEY, CDR2 SMNVEV (reference sequence). The CDR3 is made up of 14 amino acids. The J segment lost 5 bases and the V segment lost 7 bases, leaving 4 bases of the junction unmatched. The CDR3 sequence: CASTGTGANEKLFF. Here the CDR3 DNA reads TGTGCCAGCACCGGGACAGGGGCGAATGAAAAACTGTTTTTT.

The chain has TRBV14 and TRBJ1-4; D unclear. CDR1 SGHDN and CDR2 FVKESK come from the germline V gene. The CDR3 is 20 residues long. The V end was cut by 6 bases, the J end by 3 bases, with 29 bases between. The chain's CDR3 is CASSLKGRNSLPMANEKLFF. The CDR3 DNA reads as TGTGCCAGCAGTCTTAAGGGAAGAAACAGCCTCCCAATGGCTAATGAAAAACTGTTTTTT.

V usage is TRBV6-5 and J usage is TRBJ1-6; D gene uncertain. V lost 6 bases, J lost 4 bases, and 13 bases lay in between. The CDR3 is 15 amino acids. Germline lookup yields CDR1 MNHEY and CDR2 SVGAGI. The CDR3 region is CASRHEGSYNSPLHF. In DNA form, the CDR3 reads TGTGCCAGCAGACACGAAGGAAGTTATAATTCACCCCTCCACTTT.

This rearrangement joins TRBV14 to TRBJ1-4; 8 bases agree with TRBD1. CDR1 SGHDN and CDR2 FVKESK come from the germline V gene. V shed 4 bases, J shed 5 bases, and the junction held 6 bases outside the gene matches. This CDR3 has 15 amino acids. The CDR3 nucleotides read TGTGCCAGCAGCCTTCGGACAGGGCCAAATGAAAAACTGTTTTTT. Protein product: CASSLRTGPNEKLFF. Using reference TRBV14 and TRBJ1-4 for the parts outside the CDR3, the full variable domain is EAGVTQFPSHSVIEKGQTVTLRCDPISGHDNLYWYRRVMGKEIKFLLHFVKESKQDESGMPNNRFLAERTGGTYSTLKVQPAELEDSGVYFCASSLRTGPNEKLFFGSGTQLSVL.

The chain couples TRBV11-3 to TRBJ2-2, with 7 bases that match TRBD1. V lost 5 bases to trimming and J lost 3 bases; unmatched junction nucleotides: 3. The CDR3 totals 14 residues. Germline V gives CDR1 SGHNT, CDR2 YENEEA. The CDR3 here is CASSLQGDTGELFF. The CDR3 DNA reads as TGTGCCAGCAGCCTCCAGGGGGACACCGGGGAGCTGTTTTTT.

With regard to this clone: The sample contains more than one DNA sequence encoding this CDR3. The chain couples TRBV13 to TRBJ1-1, with 7 bases matching TRBD1. Trimming cost V 5 bases and J 5 bases; bases outside gene matches: 8. The CDR3 contains 14 residues. Germline-derived CDR1 and CDR2 are PRHDT and FYEKMQ (reference sequence). In DNA, the CDR3 is TGTGCCAGCAGCCCCCAAGGGGGCGGGACTGAAGCTTTCTTT. Amino acids: CASSPQGGGTEAFF.

The chain uses TRBV10-1 and TRBJ1-1, with unresolved D. Germline CDR1 is WNHNN and CDR2 is SYGVQD (reference sequence). The CDR3 loop spans 15 amino acids. Deletions cut 2 bases from V and 1 base from J, with 11 bases between. The CDR3, as DNA: TGCGCCAGCAGTGAGGATCGACTGCCGAACACTGAAGCTTTCTTT. Its translation: CASSEDRLPNTEAFF.